Given below is one TCR beta chain in context. This clone's antigen is unknown. Within one base of it there is no much larger clone, and no base qualities were kept. The sample belongs to a study of T cells in Graves' hyperthyroidism and ophthalmopathy (dated by TCRdb to between 2018 and 2020). Concerning the study at large: Peripheral blood was sampled at the time of initial diagnosis, prior to any treatment. After blood sampling, hyperthyroidism patients were treated with methimazole at a starting dose of 30 mg daily, and ophthalmopathy patients were treated with high-dose intravenous methylprednisolone. The roughly 100 discovery patients were randomly split 7:3 into training and test sets. TCR V-J signatures able to tell the groups apart were searched for in a discovery cohort of 90 to 100 patients, of whom 43 had Graves' ophthalmopathy and under 65 had stable Graves' hyperthyroidism. Thyroid tissue and blood T-cell repertoires from roughly 6 Graves' hyperthyroidism patients were also compared in the study. The paper describes TCR Vbeta CDR3 sequencing of around 130 peripheral blood samples, made up of 43 ophthalmopathy patients, more than 70 hyperthyroidism patients and 17 progressor patients. Whether ophthalmopathy could be predicted prospectively was tested in an independent validation cohort made up of 18 to 20 hyperthyroidism patients plus 17 patients who later progressed to ophthalmopathy. Paper-wide results and their limitations: In validation, the model predicted progression to ophthalmopathy with about 71% sensitivity and about 72% specificity, a median of approximately 6.5 months before onset. Sample size was not statistically predetermined, and investigators were not blinded to group allocation. Most expanded thyroid clonotypes (frequency above 0.001) were also found in blood, which suggests that blood repertoires may mirror thyroid immune responses. In cross-validation, a model built on a 13 V-J signature told ophthalmopathy apart from stable hyperthyroidism with under 90% sensitivity and about 81% specificity, and in testing the same model reached 80%/75%.

TCR beta CDR3 regions were amplified from RNA transcripts. The first round of RT-PCR for the TCR CDR3 was performed with the HTBI primer set and the Qiagen OneStep RT-PCR kit. Libraries were constructed in a second round of multiplex PCR, after which size selection and purification were carried out. Paired-end sequencing of the libraries was performed with 100 bp reads on an Illumina HiSeq2000. Processing in the source paper ran as follows. Raw data were processed with SOAPnuke, discarding reads with adapters, uncalled bases, mean Phred below 15, or no exact constant-primer or identifier match. COPE v1.2.5 was used to merge the high-quality paired reads, and each unique nucleotide sequence was defined as a clonotype. MiTCR v1.1 was used to align clonotypes to the IMGT TRBV, TRBD and TRBJ reference segments. The analysis included only V-J combinations with a frequency above 0.0001, which together covered 99% to 99.2% of the repertoires. A TCS score was defined as the ratio between F50 (clonal expansion) and ExV (chaos), using BLOSUM62-based TCRdist between CDR3 peptides within each V-J. Welch's t-statistics and random forest reduced roughly 500 V-J features to fewer than 15, which were used in a naive Bayes classifier (R e1071). Starting from the raw public reads, TCRdb applied fastp trimming at Q25, assembled clones with MiXCR and retained in-frame beta chains. A single entry per CDR3 protein holds the most common genes and DNA from its merged rows. None of the V and J calls come from the authors' own analysis; TCRdb made them. For this sample there are around 350,000 distinct CDR3 sequences; about 12% appear just once. Of the sample, 9.2% is held by the ten largest clones.

Graves' hyperthyroidism was defined as stable when no progression to ophthalmopathy occurred over 18 months of follow-up. Hyperthyroidism patients were newly diagnosed, with disease duration under 2 months, and aged 18 to 65 years. Patients with uncontrolled infections, other autoimmune diseases, pregnancy or lactation were excluded. Diagnoses were established on the basis of clinical symptoms, serum thyroxine and TRAb, thyroid ultrasound, and orbital computed tomography. PBMCs were isolated from about 10 ml of fresh peripheral blood by Ficoll-Paque density gradient centrifugation. Total RNA was extracted with Trizol reagent, and quality was checked on an Agilent 2100 Bioanalyzer. V loses 5 bases of germline sequence and J loses 7 bases, and the interval between the two ends is 17 bases. As encoded in the germline V gene (reference sequence), CDR1 is LGHDT while CDR2 is YNNKEL. From cysteine to phenylalanine, the CDR3 is 14 amino acids long. Only the CDR3 DNA stays, 42 bases, in frame from base 1.

The sample was blood. The receptor was isolated from a woman under 30 with Graves' hyperthyroidism. The chain joins TRBV3-1 to TRBJ1-2; the D gene is not confidently resolved. The CDR3 reads as follows: CASSKVGPSTGYTF. The nucleotides are TGTGCCAGCAGCAAAGTGGGCCCTTCTACTGGCTACACCTTC.